Listed here are 23 T cell receptor beta chains from one sample, sequenced in a study of sequential checkpoint blockade in melanoma (dated by TCRdb to about 2019). Library construction relied on the immunoSEQ multiplex PCR assay. TCRdb obtained this table from immuneACCESS and retained in-frame rearrangements with V and J assigned. These tables miss some clones; where compared with another copy, unresolved V genes account for less than half of the shortfall, and the remainder is unexplained. For this sample the table gives approximately 28,000 clones, of which 83% were detected only once. The ten largest clones take up about 15% of the sample. Taken with the paper, the label for treatment or condition translates to: randomized to nivolumab then ipilimumab (arm A) or the reverse (arm B). Sequenced here: CD8+ T cells sorted from blood (inferred from file names), sampled from a patient given nivolumab and ipilimumab in sequence. The source is a human donor with melanoma.

The chain recombines TRBV5-1 with TRBJ2-1; unclear D gene. The germline V gene encodes CDR1 SGHRS and CDR2 YFSETQ. V lost 3 bases to trimming and J lost 7 bases, with 11 bases between them. The CDR3 extends over 13 amino acids. The CDR3 region has the DNA TGCGCCAGCAGCTCCTCAGTGAGGAATGAGCAGTTCTTC. The encoded protein is CASSSSVRNEQFF.

The chain joins TRBV19 to TRBJ2-7, with 9 nucleotides matching TRBD2. V lost 3 bases and J lost 3; bases outside the gene matches: 15. From germline, CDR1 is LNHDA and CDR2 SQIVND (reference sequence). The CDR3 runs to 18 residues. Here the CDR3 reads CASSIGLAGPINHYEQYF. The CDR3 DNA is TGTGCCAGTAGTATTGGGCTAGCGGGACCCATAAATCACTACGAGCAGTACTTC.

J is TRBJ2-1 and V is TRBV19, with a weak D call TRBD1 (6 bases). The CDR3 totals 13 residues. CDR1 is LNHDA, CDR2 SQIVND, per germline (reference sequence). Trimming removed 0 bases from V and 6 bases from J, with 6 bases in between. The CDR3 nucleotides are TGTGCCAGTAGTATAGACAGGGGCAATGAGCAGTTCTTC. This encodes CASSIDRGNEQFF.

J is TRBJ2-2 and V is TRBV7-9; D perhaps matches TRBD1 (5 bases). V was shortened by 0 bases and J by 6 bases, with 11 bases between the two germline ends. Per the germline V gene, CDR1 is SEHNR and CDR2 is FQNEAQ (reference sequence). CDR3 size: 15 residues. The CDR3 sequence is CASSLAGAPAGELFF. CDR3 nucleotides: TGTGCCAGCAGCTTAGCTGGGGCCCCGGCCGGGGAGCTGTTTTTT.

The J gene is TRBJ2-2, the V gene TRBV7-9, with 9 bases lining up with TRBD1. The V gene's germline CDR1 is SEHNR and CDR2 FQNEAQ (reference sequence). The CDR3 is 15 amino acids. J gave up 5 bases and V 5 bases, and 6 bases lay outside the gene matches. CDR3 sequence: CASSLGGTGTGELFF. CDR3 bases: TGTGCCAGCAGCCTGGGAGGGACAGGGACCGGGGAGCTGTTTTTT.

This chain uses TRBV4-3 with TRBJ2-7; no clear D. The V gene lost 0 bases and the J gene lost 4 bases, with 7 bases spanning the gap. This CDR3 has 13 amino acids. Germline CDR1 and CDR2: LGHNA and YSLEER. DNA for the CDR3: TGCGCCAGCAGCCAAGATCCTTTGTACGAGCAGTACTTC. Amino acid sequence: CASSQDPLYEQYF.

The chain carries TRBV4-3 and TRBJ2-3; perhaps TRBD2 as D (5 bases). V was pared by 0 bases and J by 4 bases, with 8 bases between. Germline CDR1 is LGHNA and CDR2 is YSLEER. CDR3 length: 14 amino acids. The CDR3 region has the DNA TGCGCCAGCAGCCAAGATTGGCGGGCAGATACGCAGTATTTT. Protein: CASSQDWRADTQYF.

The J gene is TRBJ2-1, the V gene TRBV30; D might be TRBD1 (6 bases). CDR1 is GTSNPN, CDR2 SVGIG, per germline (reference sequence). The length of the CDR3 is 13 residues. Trimming removed 0 bases at V and 3 bases at J, with 6 bases between. The CDR3: CAWSVDSYNEQFF. The CDR3 region has the DNA TGTGCCTGGAGTGTGGACAGCTACAATGAGCAGTTCTTC.

This clone showed up just once. The J gene is TRBJ2-3, the V gene TRBV6-5; 10 bases fit TRBD2. The CDR3 sequence is 15 residues long. From germline, CDR1 is MNHEY and CDR2 SVGAGI. The trim removed 5 bases at V and 2 bases at J, leaving 4 bases unmatched. CDR3 DNA: TGTGCCAGCAGTCGGACTAGCGGTTTCACAGATACGCAGTATTTT. Protein: CASSRTSGFTDTQYF.

The chain couples TRBV7-9 to TRBJ2-5; 10 nucleotides match TRBD1. The CDR3 totals 14 residues. Trimming cost V 4 bases and J 4 bases; bases outside gene matches: 3. CDR1 and CDR2 from the germline V gene are SEHNR and FQNEAQ (reference sequence). The chain's CDR3 is CASSSRDRGETQYF. The CDR3 DNA is TGTGCCAGCAGCTCCCGGGACAGGGGAGAGACCCAGTACTTC. The whole variable domain, filled in from reference TRBV7-9 and TRBJ2-5, reads DTGVSQNPRHKITKRGQNVTFRCDPISEHNRLYWYRQTLGQGPEFLTYFQNEAQLEKSRLLSDRFSAERPKGSFSTLEIQRTEQGDSAMYLCASSSRDRGETQYFGPGTRLLVL.

This chain uses TRBV15 with TRBJ2-2, with TRBD1 matching over 8 bases. CDR1 is LNHNV and CDR2 is YYDKDF in the germline V gene (reference sequence). The V segment lost 3 bases and the J segment 4 bases; nucleotides outside the gene matches: 1. The CDR3 has 14 amino acids. This chain's CDR3 is CATSSDRGTGELFF. Here the CDR3 DNA reads TGTGCCACCAGCAGCGACAGGGGCACCGGGGAGCTGTTTTTT.

In its sample, this clone was seen once. This chain joins TRBV4-2 and TRBJ2-5, with a possible D match to TRBD2 (7 bases). This CDR3 contains 15 residues. Germline V lookup: CDR1 LGHNA, CDR2 YNFKEQ. Trimming took off 0 bases at V and 5 bases at J, with 13 bases between the two ends. The chain's CDR3 is CASSQERGGRETQYF. The CDR3 DNA sequence: TGTGCCAGCAGCCAAGAGAGGGGGGGACGGGAGACCCAGTACTTC.

By share, this clone counts as hyperexpanded. The rearrangement links TRBV7-9 to TRBJ1-2, with 9 bases fitting TRBD1. Germline-derived CDR1 and CDR2 are SEHNR and FQNEAQ (reference sequence). Trimming cost V 7 bases and J 2 bases; bases outside gene matches: 8. This CDR3 has 15 residues. This chain's CDR3 is CASNHGQGMNYGYTF. Here the CDR3 DNA reads TGTGCCAGCAACCACGGACAGGGGATGAACTATGGCTACACCTTC.

The count of this clone is one. In nucleotides, the CDR3 is TGTGCCTGGAGAGCGGAGAGCAATCAGCCCCAGCATTTT. Residues: CAWRAESNQPQHF. This rearrangement joins TRBV30 to TRBJ1-5; no definite D call. V lost 3 bases and J 1 base, leaving 7 bases between the germline ends. Germline V CDR1 and CDR2: GTSNPN, SVGIG (reference sequence). This CDR3 has 13 amino acids.

V gene TRBV5-4 combines with J gene TRBJ2-2, with a weak D call TRBD1 (6 bases). This CDR3 contains 13 residues. Trimming took 2 bases from V and 4 from J, leaving 6 bases between them. Germline V gives CDR1 SGHNT, CDR2 YYREEE (reference sequence). CDR3 loop: CASSLGGTGELFF. The CDR3 DNA reads as TGTGCCAGCAGCTTAGGGGGCACCGGGGAGCTGTTTTTT.

This chain uses TRBV10-2 with TRBJ1-2, with D maybe TRBD1 (5 bases). V was trimmed by 5 bases and J by 2 bases, leaving 12 bases between them. Germline V gene lookup returns CDR1 WSHSY and CDR2 SAAADI. The CDR3 has 14 amino acids. The CDR3 is CASSPGGRNYGYTF. CDR3 nucleotide sequence: TGCGCCAGCAGTCCGGGGGGACGAAACTATGGCTACACCTTC.

This clone was observed a few times. J is TRBJ2-1 and V is TRBV25-1, with D maybe TRBD1 (7 bases). Looked up from germline, CDR1 is MGHDK and CDR2 is SYGVNS. V lost 6 bases to trimming and J lost 9 bases, with 21 bases between them. This CDR3 is 15 amino acids long. Written as DNA, the CDR3 is TGTGCCAGCAGGCCCGACAGGGAGGTTGAGGTTGAGCAGTTCTTC. Translation gives CASRPDREVEVEQFF.

This chain links TRBV5-4 with TRBJ1-1, with unresolved D. Germline V CDR1 and CDR2: SGHNT, YYREEE (reference sequence). The CDR3 has 11 amino acids. V gave up 0 bases and J gave up 8 bases, with 5 bases separating them. CDR3 nucleotide sequence: TGTGCCAGCAGCTTGGGAGGGGAAGCTTTCTTT. It yields the protein CASSLGGEAFF.

The chain has TRBV28 and TRBJ2-4; 7 positions agree with TRBD1. The CDR3 covers 14 residues. The J segment lost 8 bases and the V segment lost 2 bases, leaving 6 bases of the junction unmatched. CDR1 and CDR2 from the germline V gene are MDHEN and SYDVKM. The CDR3 region is CASSLAGGEDIQYF. CDR3 bases: TGTGCCAGCAGTTTAGCAGGGGGAGAGGACATTCAGTACTTC.

The V call is TRBV5-5, the J call TRBJ2-5; 8 bases match TRBD2. Germline CDR1 reads SGHKS; CDR2 reads YYEKEE (reference sequence). V lost 1 base, J lost 3 bases, and 2 bases stayed unmatched. The CDR3 has 14 residues. Here the CDR3 reads CASSLKAGEETQYF. As DNA, the CDR3 is TGTGCCAGCAGCTTGAAAGCGGGGGAAGAGACCCAGTACTTC.

The rearrangement links TRBV12-5 to TRBJ1-2; 7 nucleotides line up with TRBD1. The germline V gene has CDR1 LGHNT and CDR2 FRNRAP. The CDR3 spans 18 residues. V was pared by 2 bases and J by 8 bases, with 20 bases of the junction left unmatched. CDR3 protein: CASGLSTGTVVAYGGYTF. For the CDR3, the DNA is TGTGCTAGTGGTTTGTCCACCGGGACAGTGGTCGCTTATGGCGGCTACACCTTC.

This chain connects TRBV28 to TRBJ1-5; 10 nucleotides agree with TRBD1. V lost 5 bases, J lost 7 bases, and 5 bases stayed unmatched. CDR1 is MDHEN and CDR2 is SYDVKM in the germline V gene. This CDR3 region has 14 residues. The CDR3 is CASSGGTGVQPQHF. CDR3 bases: TGTGCCAGCAGTGGCGGGACAGGGGTGCAGCCCCAGCATTTT.

J is TRBJ2-2 and V is TRBV28; tentative D call: TRBD1 (5 bases). This CDR3 comprises 15 residues. Trimming removed 3 bases from V and 5 bases from J, with 13 bases in between. Germline V gene sequence: CDR1 MDHEN, CDR2 SYDVKM. The DNA for the CDR3 is TGTGCCAGCAGTTTTAGGGGCGCGACGACCGGGGAGCTGTTTTTT. Translated: CASSFRGATTGELFF.